This T cell receptor beta chain was obtained from a study of T cells in localized non-small cell lung cancer. Findings of the study overall: The highest T cell clonality was in uninvolved adjacent lung, above tumor.

CDR1 is SGHTA, CDR2 FQGNSA, per germline. The length of the CDR3 is 13 residues. V was pared by 8 bases and J by 2 bases, with 3 bases of the junction left unmatched. Concerning this clone itself: What it binds is not known.

Only in-frame clones appear in the TCRdb table, and some are missing; sequencing was by immunoSEQ multiplex PCR. The repertoire includes around 2,200 clones, approximately 25% of them detected once, and around 17% sits in the top ten. Sequencing was performed on lung tumor tissue, taken before any cancer treatment. The receptor comes from a woman between 40 and 69 years old with stage II lung adenocarcinoma. The rearrangement joins TRBV7-2 to TRBJ2-4, with 7 bases matching TRBD1. The CDR3 bases are TGTGCCAGCTCACAGGGGTCCAAAAACATTCAGTACTTC. Translating it yields CASSQGSKNIQYF.